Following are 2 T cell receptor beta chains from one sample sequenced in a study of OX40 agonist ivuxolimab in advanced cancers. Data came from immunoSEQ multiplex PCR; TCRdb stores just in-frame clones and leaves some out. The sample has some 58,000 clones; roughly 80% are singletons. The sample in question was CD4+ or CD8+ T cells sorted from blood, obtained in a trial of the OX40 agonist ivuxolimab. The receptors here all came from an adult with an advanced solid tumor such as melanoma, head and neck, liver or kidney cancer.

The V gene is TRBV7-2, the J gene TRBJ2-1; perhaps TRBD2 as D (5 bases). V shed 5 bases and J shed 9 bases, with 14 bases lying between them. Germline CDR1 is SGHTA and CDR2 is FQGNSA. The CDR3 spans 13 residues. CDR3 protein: CASSVVDLGEQFF. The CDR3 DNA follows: TGTGCCAGCAGCGTAGTGGACTTAGGTGAGCAGTTCTTC.

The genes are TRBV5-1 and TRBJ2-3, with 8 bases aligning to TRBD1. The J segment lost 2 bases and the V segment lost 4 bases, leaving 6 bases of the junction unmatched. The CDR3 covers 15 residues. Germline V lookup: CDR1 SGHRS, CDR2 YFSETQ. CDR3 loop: CASSRGQGITDTQYF. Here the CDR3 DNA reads TGCGCCAGCAGCAGAGGACAGGGAATCACAGATACGCAGTATTTT.